This T cell receptor (beta chain) derives from a study of blood T cell repertoires in COVID-19 (TCRdb year 2020). About the investigation overall: The collaborator samples originated in the United States, Italy and Spain and spanned the acute and convalescent phases of COVID-19. The prospective study material was composed of cDNA or gDNA derived from T cells, B-cell-depleted T cells, or PBMCs. A freely available public database, intended as a resource for researchers studying the immune response to SARS-CoV-2, is where the repertoires were released. The samples were drawn from the first 160 participants of the ongoing ImmuneRACE study and from under 1,500 subjects provided by 6 global collaborators. Subjects who had been exposed to COVID-19, were actively infected with it, or had recovered from it provided the deeply sampled blood TCRbeta repertoires that made up the dataset. Nearly every sample came with metadata listing a de-identified subject ID, COVID-19 status, age in years and sex. Where available, HLA class I and class II types were obtained from metadata supplied by the sample provider rather than from assay-based typing. The study at large found these results: The quantity of clinical and demographic metadata differed by source and by participant and was supplied without curation.

Collaborating institutions collected whole blood in K2EDTA tubes following their own protocols. Collaborator samples were shipped for TCRbeta analysis as frozen whole blood, isolated PBMCs, or DNA extracted from either sample type. Remarks on this clone: Its binding antigen is unknown. No quality values exist for individual bases; no much larger clone is one base distant.

CDR1 and CDR2 are read off the germline V gene (reference sequence) as LNHDA and SQIVND. The germline ends are 12 bases apart after V is trimmed by 4 bases and J by 2 bases. There are 15 amino acids in the CDR3, from cysteine to phenylalanine inclusive. The DNA shown is the 45-base CDR3, in frame from base 1. TCRbeta CDR3 regions were amplified from genomic DNA using the immunoSEQ Assay, a bias-controlled multiplex PCR. As for the original processing: The number of nucleated cells in each sample was estimated from the amplification of reference gene primers within the assay. To quantify the absolute abundance of each unique TCRbeta CDR3 rearrangement, sequence reads were collapsed and filtered. For each sample, productive Simpson clonality was calculated as the square root of Simpson's diversity index over productive rearrangements. TCRdb carries this immuneACCESS record with in-frame sequences only. Its versions omit some clonotypes, under half of them owing to an unresolved V gene in the studies checked, with the rest unexplained. The DNA was the basis for D and trimming; V, J and clone size are from that table. This sample is represented by about 32,000 clones; roughly 85% of them were singletons. The ten most abundant clones make up around 5% of the sample.

Recombination joined TRBV19 with TRBJ1-5, with no confident D gene call. Sequencing was carried out using peripheral blood. The sequence derives from a woman older than 75 with active or convalescent COVID-19. The CDR3 region has the sequence CASSSTPRGNQPQHF. The sequence in DNA is TGTGCCAGTAGTAGTACCCCGAGGGGCAATCAGCCCCAGCATTTT.